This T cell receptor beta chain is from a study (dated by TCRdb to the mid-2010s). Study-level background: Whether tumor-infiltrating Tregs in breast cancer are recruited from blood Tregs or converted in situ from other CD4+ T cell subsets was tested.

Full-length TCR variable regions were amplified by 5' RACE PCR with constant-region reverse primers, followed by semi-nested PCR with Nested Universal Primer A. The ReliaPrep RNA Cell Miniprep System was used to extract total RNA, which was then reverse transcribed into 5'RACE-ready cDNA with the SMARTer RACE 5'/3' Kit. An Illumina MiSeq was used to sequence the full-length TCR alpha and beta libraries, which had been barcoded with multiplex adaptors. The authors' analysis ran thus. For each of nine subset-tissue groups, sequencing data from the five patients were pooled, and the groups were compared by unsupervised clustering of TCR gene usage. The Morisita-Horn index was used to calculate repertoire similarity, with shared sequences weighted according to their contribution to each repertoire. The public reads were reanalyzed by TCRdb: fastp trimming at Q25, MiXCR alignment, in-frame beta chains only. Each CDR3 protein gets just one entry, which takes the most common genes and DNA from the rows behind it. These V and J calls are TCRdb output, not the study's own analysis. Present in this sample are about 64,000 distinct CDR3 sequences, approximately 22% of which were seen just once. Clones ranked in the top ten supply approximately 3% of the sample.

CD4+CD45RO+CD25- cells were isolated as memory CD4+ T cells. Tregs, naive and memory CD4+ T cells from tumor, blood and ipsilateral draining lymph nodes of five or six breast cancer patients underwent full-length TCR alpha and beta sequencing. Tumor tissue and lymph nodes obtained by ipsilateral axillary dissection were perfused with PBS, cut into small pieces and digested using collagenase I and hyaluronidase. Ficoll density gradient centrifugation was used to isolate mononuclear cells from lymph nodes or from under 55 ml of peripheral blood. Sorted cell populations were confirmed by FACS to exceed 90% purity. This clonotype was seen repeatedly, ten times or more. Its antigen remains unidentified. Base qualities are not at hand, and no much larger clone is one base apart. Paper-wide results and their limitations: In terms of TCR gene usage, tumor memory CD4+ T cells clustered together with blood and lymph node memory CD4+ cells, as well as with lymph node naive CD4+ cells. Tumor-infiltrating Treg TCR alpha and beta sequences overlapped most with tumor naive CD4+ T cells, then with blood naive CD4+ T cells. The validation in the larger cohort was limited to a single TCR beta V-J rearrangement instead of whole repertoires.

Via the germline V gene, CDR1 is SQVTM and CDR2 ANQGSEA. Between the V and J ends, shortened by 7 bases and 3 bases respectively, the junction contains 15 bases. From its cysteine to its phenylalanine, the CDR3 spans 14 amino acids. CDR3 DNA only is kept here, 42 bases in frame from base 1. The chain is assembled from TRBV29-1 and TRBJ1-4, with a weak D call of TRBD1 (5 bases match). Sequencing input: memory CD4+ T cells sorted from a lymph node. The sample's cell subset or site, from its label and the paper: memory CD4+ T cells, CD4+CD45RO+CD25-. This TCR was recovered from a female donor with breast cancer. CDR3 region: CSGAGGAANEKLFF. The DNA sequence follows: TGCAGCGGCGCGGGAGGGGCGGCTAATGAAAAACTGTTTTTT.